These T cell receptor beta chains were read from a single sample in a study of cytomegalovirus exposure and HLA in healthy donors. This table comes from immunoSEQ multiplex PCR, and its TCRdb copy is limited to in-frame clones, with some not included. The sample yields approximately 150,000 clones, about three quarters seen once. Specimen: PBMCs. These receptors all stem from a man under 40 in good health and CMV-seropositive. Each CDR3 is given with its conserved first and last residue. D genes are given only for firm matches. The size of a clone is reported for some rows only, either as once, few or many, or as a class for expanded clones.

v_gene: TRBV11-2; j_gene: TRBJ1-1; d_gene: -; abundance: -; CDR3nt: TGTGCCAGCAGGGGGGGGATTGAAGCTTTCTTT; CDR3aa: CASRGGIEAFF
v_gene: TRBV6-1; j_gene: TRBJ2-2; d_gene: -; abundance: -; CDR3nt: TGTGCCATCCAGTCGGTCGGGGACACCGGGGAGCTGTTTTTT; CDR3aa: CAIQSVGDTGELFF
v_gene: TRBV7-3; j_gene: TRBJ1-1; d_gene: TRBD1; abundance: -; CDR3nt: TGTGCCAGCAGCCAGGGGGCCGGAGCTGAAGCTTTCTTT; CDR3aa: CASSQGAGAEAFF
v_gene: TRBV7-8; j_gene: TRBJ1-5; d_gene: -; abundance: -; CDR3nt: TGTGCCAGCAGCCCAACCACAGGGTATCAGCCCCAGCATTTT; CDR3aa: CASSPTTGYQPQHF
v_gene: TRBV25-1; j_gene: TRBJ2-7; d_gene: TRBD1; abundance: few; CDR3nt: TGTGCCAGCAGTGAATCAAGGACAGGGGACTACGAGCAGTACTTC; CDR3aa: CASSESRTGDYEQYF
v_gene: TRBV11-3; j_gene: TRBJ2-5; d_gene: TRBD2; abundance: few; CDR3nt: TGTGCCAGCAGCCTACTAGCGGGAGGCTCCAAAGAGACCCAGTACTTC; CDR3aa: CASSLLAGGSKETQYF
v_gene: TRBV2; j_gene: TRBJ2-7; d_gene: TRBD1; abundance: -; CDR3nt: TGTGCCAGCAGACCTAGGACAGGGACCTACGAGCAGTACTTC; CDR3aa: CASRPRTGTYEQYF
v_gene: TRBV27; j_gene: TRBJ2-1; d_gene: TRBD1; abundance: -; CDR3nt: TGTGCCAGCAGCTACGACATGACAGGGGGTTCCTACAATGAGCAGTTCTTC; CDR3aa: CASSYDMTGGSYNEQFF
v_gene: TRBV7-8; j_gene: TRBJ2-3; d_gene: -; abundance: -; CDR3nt: TGTGCCAGCAGCGCCCCCCGCGAAGATACGCAGTATTTT; CDR3aa: CASSAPREDTQYF
v_gene: TRBV25-1; j_gene: TRBJ2-1; d_gene: TRBD2; abundance: -; CDR3nt: TGTGCCAGCAGTCCCAGCGGGAGCTCCTACAATGAGCAGTTCTTC; CDR3aa: CASSPSGSSYNEQFF
v_gene: TRBV2; j_gene: TRBJ2-2; d_gene: -; abundance: -; CDR3nt: TGTGCCAGCAGTGTCCCAGGGACATTGAACACCGGGGAGCTGTTTTTT; CDR3aa: CASSVPGTLNTGELFF
v_gene: TRBV4-1; j_gene: TRBJ1-1; d_gene: TRBD1; abundance: -; CDR3nt: TGCGCCAGCAGCCAAGGTCCGACTAATAACCAGGGGGTCGATTTCTTT; CDR3aa: CASSQGPTNNQGVDFF
v_gene: TRBV5-1; j_gene: TRBJ1-2; d_gene: TRBD1; abundance: -; CDR3nt: TGCGCCAGCAGCCCCCGAGGGACAGGGGAGGGCTACACCTTC; CDR3aa: CASSPRGTGEGYTF
v_gene: TRBV7-9; j_gene: TRBJ1-1; d_gene: -; abundance: once; CDR3nt: TGTGCCAGCAGCTCTCTAGGTGGGGAAGCTTTCTTT; CDR3aa: CASSSLGGEAFF
v_gene: TRBV10-3; j_gene: TRBJ2-5; d_gene: TRBD2; abundance: -; CDR3nt: TGTGCCATCAGCCCACTCGGACTAGACCAAGAGACCCAGTACTTC; CDR3aa: CAISPLGLDQETQYF
v_gene: TRBV7-8; j_gene: TRBJ2-5; d_gene: TRBD2; abundance: -; CDR3nt: TGTGCCAGCAGCACACGCCCCCCCAGACTAGCGGAAGAGACCCAGTACTTC; CDR3aa: CASSTRPPRLAEETQYF
v_gene: TRBV30; j_gene: TRBJ1-5; d_gene: TRBD1; abundance: -; CDR3nt: TGTGCCTGGAGTGTAGGGACAGGCAATCAGCCCCAGCATTTT; CDR3aa: CAWSVGTGNQPQHF
v_gene: TRBV7-9; j_gene: TRBJ2-7; d_gene: -; abundance: -; CDR3nt: TGTGCCAGCAGCTTAGTGGAGTCCTACGAGCAGTACTTC; CDR3aa: CASSLVESYEQYF
v_gene: TRBV6-6; j_gene: TRBJ2-7; d_gene: TRBD2; abundance: -; CDR3nt: TGTGCCAGCAGCTTCAGCGGGAGTATCTACGAGCAGTACTTC; CDR3aa: CASSFSGSIYEQYF
v_gene: TRBV28; j_gene: TRBJ2-1; d_gene: TRBD2; abundance: -; CDR3nt: TGTGCCAGCAGTTTGATTGGCGGGAGGAGCTCCTACAATGAGCAGTTCTTC; CDR3aa: CASSLIGGRSSYNEQFF
v_gene: TRBV5-4; j_gene: TRBJ2-6; d_gene: TRBD1; abundance: -; CDR3nt: TGTGCCAGCAGCTTGGAGGGGGCAGTCTCTGGGGCCAACGTCCTGACTTTC; CDR3aa: CASSLEGAVSGANVLTF
v_gene: TRBV28; j_gene: TRBJ2-7; d_gene: -; abundance: -; CDR3nt: TGTGCCAGCAGTGCGAGACCGATGCTAGCGCGCGAGCAGTACTTC; CDR3aa: CASSARPMLAREQYF
v_gene: TRBV2; j_gene: TRBJ2-1; d_gene: -; abundance: -; CDR3nt: TGTGCCAGCAGGGCGGAAGGAGGCTCCTACAATGAGCAGTTCTTC; CDR3aa: CASRAEGGSYNEQFF
v_gene: TRBV30; j_gene: TRBJ1-2; d_gene: -; abundance: -; CDR3nt: TGTGCCTGGAGTCGACAAATAAACTATGGCTACACCTTC; CDR3aa: CAWSRQINYGYTF
v_gene: TRBV6-1; j_gene: TRBJ2-1; d_gene: -; abundance: -; CDR3nt: TGCGCCAGCAGTGAGGCGGGTACGTACAATGAGCAGTTCTTC; CDR3aa: CASSEAGTYNEQFF
v_gene: TRBV4-2; j_gene: TRBJ2-4; d_gene: -; abundance: -; CDR3nt: TGTGCCAGCAGCCAAGATGGAACCGGGAGTGTATGGTTTAACATTCAGTACTTC; CDR3aa: CASSQDGTGSVWFNIQYF
v_gene: TRBV30; j_gene: TRBJ2-1; d_gene: TRBD1; abundance: -; CDR3nt: TGTGCCTGGAGTGGGGACAGGATTTTATCAAATGAGCAGTTCTTC; CDR3aa: CAWSGDRILSNEQFF
v_gene: TRBV2; j_gene: TRBJ1-1; d_gene: -; abundance: -; CDR3nt: TGTGCCAGCCGTCAGATTGAAGCTTTCTTT; CDR3aa: CASRQIEAFF
v_gene: TRBV7-9; j_gene: TRBJ2-7; d_gene: TRBD1; abundance: -; CDR3nt: TGTTCCAGCAGAGGGGAGAGGACAGGGGATCTCTACGAGCAGTACTTC; CDR3aa: CSSRGERTGDLYEQYF
v_gene: TRBV7-9; j_gene: TRBJ1-1; d_gene: -; abundance: few; CDR3nt: TGTGCCAGCAGCTTAGGGTCCCTCAGGGGTGGGAGCGACACTGAAGCTTTCTTT; CDR3aa: CASSLGSLRGGSDTEAFF
v_gene: TRBV14; j_gene: TRBJ1-1; d_gene: TRBD1; abundance: -; CDR3nt: TGTGCCAGCAGCCATGCAGGGGGTTTGTACACTGAAGCTTTCTTT; CDR3aa: CASSHAGGLYTEAFF
v_gene: TRBV16; j_gene: TRBJ2-5; d_gene: -; abundance: -; CDR3nt: TGTGCCAGCAGCCAAGGGACAACAAAAGAGACCCAGTACTTC; CDR3aa: CASSQGTTKETQYF
v_gene: TRBV5-1; j_gene: TRBJ1-3; d_gene: -; abundance: -; CDR3nt: TGCGCCAGCACTTGGGGGGGGAGCTCTGGAAACACCATATATTTT; CDR3aa: CASTWGGSSGNTIYF
v_gene: TRBV19; j_gene: TRBJ1-5; d_gene: -; abundance: -; CDR3nt: TGTGCCAGTAGAATGGACTGGGATCAGCCCCAGCATTTT; CDR3aa: CASRMDWDQPQHF
v_gene: TRBV30; j_gene: TRBJ1-2; d_gene: -; abundance: -; CDR3nt: TGTGCCTGGAGTGAACACCGGGACTACTATGGCTACACCTTC; CDR3aa: CAWSEHRDYYGYTF
v_gene: TRBV28; j_gene: TRBJ2-7; d_gene: -; abundance: -; CDR3nt: TGTGCCAGCAGTTTACCCCCACTGAACTCCTACGAGCAGTACTTC; CDR3aa: CASSLPPLNSYEQYF
v_gene: TRBV9; j_gene: TRBJ2-3; d_gene: -; abundance: -; CDR3nt: TGTGCCAGCAGCGTATCTTCTAGCACAGATACGCAGTATTTT; CDR3aa: CASSVSSSTDTQYF
v_gene: TRBV27; j_gene: TRBJ2-7; d_gene: TRBD2; abundance: -; CDR3nt: TGTGCCAGCAGTCTCGGGACTAGCGGGAGGGCCCACGAGCAGTACTTC; CDR3aa: CASSLGTSGRAHEQYF
v_gene: TRBV28; j_gene: TRBJ2-2; d_gene: -; abundance: -; CDR3nt: TGTGCCAGCAGTTCCCCTGGAGCGGAACCCGGGGAGCTGTTTTTT; CDR3aa: CASSSPGAEPGELFF
v_gene: TRBV27; j_gene: TRBJ1-2; d_gene: TRBD1; abundance: few; CDR3nt: TGTGCCAGCACCCCGGGACAGGGATATGGCTACACCTTC; CDR3aa: CASTPGQGYGYTF
v_gene: TRBV25-1; j_gene: TRBJ1-2; d_gene: TRBD1; abundance: few; CDR3nt: TGTGCCAGCAGTGAACGCTTTAAGGGACAGGGTGGCTACACCTTC; CDR3aa: CASSERFKGQGGYTF
v_gene: TRBV9; j_gene: TRBJ2-5; d_gene: -; abundance: -; CDR3nt: TGTGCCAGCAGCGGGACAGCTAAAGAGACCCAGTACTTC; CDR3aa: CASSGTAKETQYF
v_gene: TRBV4-1; j_gene: TRBJ2-1; d_gene: TRBD1; abundance: -; CDR3nt: TGCGCCAGCAGCCAACCCAAAGGGGGCTCTAGCTCCTACAATGAGCAGTTCTTC; CDR3aa: CASSQPKGGSSSYNEQFF
v_gene: TRBV30; j_gene: TRBJ1-6; d_gene: -; abundance: few; CDR3nt: TGTGCCTGGAGCAGGGATGAGGATTCACCCCTCCACTTT; CDR3aa: CAWSRDEDSPLHF
v_gene: TRBV5-4; j_gene: TRBJ2-1; d_gene: -; abundance: once; CDR3nt: TGTGCCAGCAGCCTTGCAGGGATCCGGGAGCAGTTCTTC; CDR3aa: CASSLAGIREQFF
v_gene: TRBV6-5; j_gene: TRBJ1-1; d_gene: -; abundance: -; CDR3nt: TGTGCCAGCAGACTGGGACAAAGCACTGAAGCTTTCTTT; CDR3aa: CASRLGQSTEAFF
v_gene: TRBV5-4; j_gene: TRBJ1-2; d_gene: TRBD1; abundance: -; CDR3nt: TGTGCCAGCAGCTTTAACAGGGGACCTGGCTACACCTTC; CDR3aa: CASSFNRGPGYTF